Listed below are T cell receptor beta chains from one sample, sequenced in a study of regulatory T cells. Only in-frame clones appear in the TCRdb table, and some are missing; sequencing was by immunoSEQ multiplex PCR. This sample yields around 30,000 clones, of which over 90% are seen a single time; approximately 0.98% belongs to the top ten. Material: conventional CD4+ T cells sorted from blood. These receptors originate from a child aged 2 to 10 with CD3G deficiency. Each CDR3 is given with its conserved first and last residue.

V gene: TRBV5-1; J gene: TRBJ2-5; CDR3 protein: CASSLASGGQETQYF
V gene: TRBV18; J gene: TRBJ1-2; CDR3 protein: CASSPDRNSAGYTF
V gene: TRBV5-1; J gene: TRBJ2-5; CDR3 protein: CASSWAGPTGQETQYF
V gene: TRBV28; J gene: TRBJ2-2; CDR3 protein: CASSFLGTGHGELFF
V gene: TRBV6-6; J gene: TRBJ1-2; CDR3 protein: CASSYSPGDYGYTF
V gene: TRBV6-1; J gene: TRBJ1-1; CDR3 protein: CASSAPGMGTEAFF
V gene: TRBV6-1; J gene: TRBJ1-2; CDR3 protein: CASGHMGQGYGYTF
V gene: TRBV28; J gene: TRBJ1-2; CDR3 protein: CAATGYRDRRGYTF
V gene: TRBV28; J gene: TRBJ1-3; CDR3 protein: CAGDKEGAHSGNTIYF
V gene: TRBV7-4; J gene: TRBJ1-2; CDR3 protein: CASSLVAAYGYTF
V gene: TRBV6-6; J gene: TRBJ2-3; CDR3 protein: CASSGGDTQYF
V gene: TRBV6-1; J gene: TRBJ2-7; CDR3 protein: CASRSGSGSVEQYF
V gene: TRBV18; J gene: TRBJ2-7; CDR3 protein: CASSPREDYEQYF
V gene: TRBV19; J gene: TRBJ1-2; CDR3 protein: CASSGTTEYYGYTF
V gene: TRBV28; J gene: TRBJ2-1; CDR3 protein: CASSPGQVHQFF
V gene: TRBV18; J gene: TRBJ2-5; CDR3 protein: CASSPGTGIMETQYF
V gene: TRBV28; J gene: TRBJ2-1; CDR3 protein: CASSSPRRAYSYNEQFF
V gene: TRBV7-9; J gene: TRBJ2-7; CDR3 protein: CASSLGGGEQYF
V gene: TRBV6-5; J gene: TRBJ2-7; CDR3 protein: CASSLSWAYEQYF
V gene: TRBV6-1; J gene: TRBJ2-3; CDR3 protein: CASKQGHSTDTQYF
V gene: TRBV6-6; J gene: TRBJ2-6; CDR3 protein: CASRRDFRGANVLTF
V gene: TRBV28; J gene: TRBJ2-2; CDR3 protein: CASRRQGYTGELFF
V gene: TRBV5-1; J gene: TRBJ2-6; CDR3 protein: CASSLGGTGANVLTF
V gene: TRBV6-6; J gene: TRBJ2-2; CDR3 protein: CASSRLSPNTGELFF
V gene: TRBV9; J gene: TRBJ1-5; CDR3 protein: CASSVELPVNSNQPQHF
V gene: TRBV6-1; J gene: TRBJ1-1; CDR3 protein: CASSGFLNTEAFF
V gene: TRBV19; J gene: TRBJ2-2; CDR3 protein: CASSFHRLGELFF
V gene: TRBV28; J gene: TRBJ2-1; CDR3 protein: CASSGRPWLAGENEQFF
V gene: TRBV28; J gene: TRBJ1-4; CDR3 protein: CASSSAGTPDEKLFF
V gene: TRBV5-1; J gene: TRBJ2-5; CDR3 protein: CASSFRGQGRETQYF
V gene: TRBV19; J gene: TRBJ1-2; CDR3 protein: CASSRRASGYGYTF
V gene: TRBV28; J gene: TRBJ1-5; CDR3 protein: CASSLWRTGGARNNQPQHF
V gene: TRBV5-1; J gene: TRBJ2-2; CDR3 protein: CASSLAGGLNTGELFF
V gene: TRBV14; J gene: TRBJ1-5; CDR3 protein: CASSQSMNQPQHF
V gene: TRBV6-1; J gene: TRBJ2-7; CDR3 protein: CASSDPNRGKYYEQYF
V gene: TRBV15; J gene: TRBJ2-2; CDR3 protein: CATSTLPTSGRNTGELFF
V gene: TRBV5-1; J gene: -; CDR3 protein: CASSSDRGRKLSYEQYF
V gene: TRBV28; J gene: TRBJ2-7; CDR3 protein: CASSGTGAGYEQYF
V gene: TRBV6-1; J gene: TRBJ2-7; CDR3 protein: CASSELGYEQYF
V gene: TRBV28; J gene: TRBJ2-4; CDR3 protein: CASTPGGSTKNIQYF
V gene: TRBV5-6; J gene: TRBJ2-7; CDR3 protein: CASSFTGAYYEQYF
V gene: TRBV28; J gene: TRBJ2-6; CDR3 protein: CASSLGGAAGANVLTF
V gene: TRBV19; J gene: TRBJ2-3; CDR3 protein: CASSMAGTDTQYF
V gene: TRBV6-1; J gene: TRBJ1-5; CDR3 protein: CASRTGDWDQPQHF
V gene: TRBV28; J gene: TRBJ2-7; CDR3 protein: CASSPRADRRRTYEQYF
V gene: TRBV7-9; J gene: TRBJ2-6; CDR3 protein: CASSLEGGQGATGANVLTF
V gene: TRBV10-3; J gene: TRBJ1-2; CDR3 protein: CATEKRDRGTGYTF
V gene: TRBV10-1; J gene: TRBJ1-2; CDR3 protein: CASSESRGYGYTF
V gene: TRBV28; J gene: TRBJ1-1; CDR3 protein: CASSLLGQGVSNPEAFF